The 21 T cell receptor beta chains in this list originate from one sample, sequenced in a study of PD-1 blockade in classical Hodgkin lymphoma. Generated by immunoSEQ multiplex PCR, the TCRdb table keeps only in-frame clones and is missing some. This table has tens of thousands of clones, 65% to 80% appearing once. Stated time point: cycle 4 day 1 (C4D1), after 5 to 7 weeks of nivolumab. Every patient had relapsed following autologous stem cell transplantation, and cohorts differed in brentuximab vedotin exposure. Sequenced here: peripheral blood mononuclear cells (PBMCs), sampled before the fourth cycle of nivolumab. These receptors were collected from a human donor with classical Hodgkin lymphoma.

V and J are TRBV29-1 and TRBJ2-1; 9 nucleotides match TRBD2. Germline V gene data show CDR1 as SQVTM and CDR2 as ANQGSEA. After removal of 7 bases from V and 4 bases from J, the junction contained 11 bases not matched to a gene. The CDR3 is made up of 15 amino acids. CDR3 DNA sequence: TGCAGCGCCGGGCCCAGCGGGAGGACTTACAATGAGCAGTTCTTC. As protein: CSAGPSGRTYNEQFF.

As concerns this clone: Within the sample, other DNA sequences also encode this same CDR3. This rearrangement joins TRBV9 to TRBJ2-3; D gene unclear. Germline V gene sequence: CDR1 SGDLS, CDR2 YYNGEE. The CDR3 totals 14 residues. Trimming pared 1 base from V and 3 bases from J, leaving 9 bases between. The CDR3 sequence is CASSVSGRTDTQYF. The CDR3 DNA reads TGTGCCAGCAGCGTATCAGGCCGGACAGATACGCAGTATTTT.

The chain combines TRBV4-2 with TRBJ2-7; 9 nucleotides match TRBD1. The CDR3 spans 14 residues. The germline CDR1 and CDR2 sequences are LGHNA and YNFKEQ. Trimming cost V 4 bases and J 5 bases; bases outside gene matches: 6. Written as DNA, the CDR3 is TGTGCCAGCAGCCGGACAGGGGATAGGGACGAGCAGTACTTC. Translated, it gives CASSRTGDRDEQYF.

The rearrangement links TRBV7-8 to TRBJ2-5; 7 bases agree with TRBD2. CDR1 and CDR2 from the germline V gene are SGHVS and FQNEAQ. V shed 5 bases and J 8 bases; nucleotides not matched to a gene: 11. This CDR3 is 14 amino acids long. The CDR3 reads CASSPREGPITQYF. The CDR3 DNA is TGTGCCAGCAGCCCGAGGGAGGGGCCAATAACCCAGTACTTC. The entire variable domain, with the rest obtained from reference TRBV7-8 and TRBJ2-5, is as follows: GAGVSQSPRYKVAKRGQDVALRCDPISGHVSLFWYQQALGQGPEFLTYFQNEAQLDKSGLPSDRFFAERPEGSVSTLKIQRTQQEDSAVYLCASSPREGPITQYFGPGTRLLVL.

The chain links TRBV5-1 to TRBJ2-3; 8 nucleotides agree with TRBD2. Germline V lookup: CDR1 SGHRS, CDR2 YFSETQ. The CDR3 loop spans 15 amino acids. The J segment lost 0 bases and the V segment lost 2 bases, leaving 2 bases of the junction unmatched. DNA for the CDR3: TGCGCCAGCAGCTTTCTAGCGGGCAGCACAGATACGCAGTATTTT. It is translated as CASSFLAGSTDTQYF. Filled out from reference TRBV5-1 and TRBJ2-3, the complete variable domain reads KAGVTQTPRYLIKTRGQQVTLSCSPISGHRSVSWYQQTPGQGLQFLFEYFSETQRNKGNFPGRFSGRQFSNSRSEMNVSTLELGDSALYLCASSFLAGSTDTQYFGPGTRLTVL.

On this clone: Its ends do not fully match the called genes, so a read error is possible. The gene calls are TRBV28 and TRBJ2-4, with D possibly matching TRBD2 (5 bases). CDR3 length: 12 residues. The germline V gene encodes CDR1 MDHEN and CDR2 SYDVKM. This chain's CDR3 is CASSFYVRPAAF. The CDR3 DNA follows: TGTGCCAGCAGTTTCTATGTTCGGCCAGCGGCATTC.

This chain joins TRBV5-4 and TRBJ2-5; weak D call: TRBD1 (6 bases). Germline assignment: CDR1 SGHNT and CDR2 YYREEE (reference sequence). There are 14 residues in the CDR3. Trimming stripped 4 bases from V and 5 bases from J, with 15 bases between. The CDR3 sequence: CASSRNRVGETQYF. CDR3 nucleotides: TGTGCCAGCAGCAGAAACAGGGTCGGGGAGACCCAGTACTTC.

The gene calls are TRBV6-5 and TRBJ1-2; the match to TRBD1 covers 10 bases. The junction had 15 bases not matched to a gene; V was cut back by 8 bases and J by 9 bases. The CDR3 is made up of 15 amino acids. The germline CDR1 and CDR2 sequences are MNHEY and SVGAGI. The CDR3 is CASASPGQGLTSYTF. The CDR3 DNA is TGTGCCAGCGCCTCTCCGGGACAGGGGCTGACGAGCTACACCTTC.

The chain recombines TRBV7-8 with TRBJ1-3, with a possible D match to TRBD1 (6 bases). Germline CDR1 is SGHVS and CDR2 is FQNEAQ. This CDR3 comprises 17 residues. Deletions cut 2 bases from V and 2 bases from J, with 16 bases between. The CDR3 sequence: CASSLRVGGAAGNTIYF. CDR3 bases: TGTGCCAGCAGCTTAAGAGTCGGGGGGGCTGCTGGAAACACCATATATTTT.

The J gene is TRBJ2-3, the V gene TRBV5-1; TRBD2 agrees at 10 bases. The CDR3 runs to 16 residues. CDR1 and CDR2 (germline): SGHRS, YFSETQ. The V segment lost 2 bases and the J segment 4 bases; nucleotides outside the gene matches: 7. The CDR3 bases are TGCGCCAGCAGCTTCGCGGCTAGCGGGAGTTCAGATACGCAGTATTTT. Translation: CASSFAASGSSDTQYF.

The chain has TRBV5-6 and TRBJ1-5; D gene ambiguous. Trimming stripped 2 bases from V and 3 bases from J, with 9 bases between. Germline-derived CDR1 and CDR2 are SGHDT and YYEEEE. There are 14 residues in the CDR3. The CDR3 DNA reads TGTGCCAGCAGCTTTCGGCAGCACAATCAGCCCCAGCATTTT. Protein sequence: CASSFRQHNQPQHF.

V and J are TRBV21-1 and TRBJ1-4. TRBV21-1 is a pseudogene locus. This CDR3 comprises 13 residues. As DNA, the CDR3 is TGTGCCAGCAGCAAGGGACCGCTCGGGAAACTGTTTTTT. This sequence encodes CASSKGPLGKLFF.

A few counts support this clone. CDR3 protein: CASSSYQSYEQYF. The CDR3 region has the DNA TGTGCCAGCAGCTCCTACCAATCCTACGAGCAGTACTTC. J is TRBJ2-7 and V is TRBV7-6; D remains ambiguous. This CDR3 has 13 residues. The V end lost 4 bases, the J end lost 1 base, and 8 bases lay between the germline ends. Germline V gene data show CDR1 as SGHVS and CDR2 as FNYEAQ.

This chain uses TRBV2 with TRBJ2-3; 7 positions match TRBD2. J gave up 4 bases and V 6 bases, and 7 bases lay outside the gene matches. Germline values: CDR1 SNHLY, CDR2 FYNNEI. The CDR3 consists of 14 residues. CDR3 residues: CASRNGRAADTQYF. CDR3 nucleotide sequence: TGTGCCAGCAGGAATGGGAGGGCGGCAGATACGCAGTATTTT.

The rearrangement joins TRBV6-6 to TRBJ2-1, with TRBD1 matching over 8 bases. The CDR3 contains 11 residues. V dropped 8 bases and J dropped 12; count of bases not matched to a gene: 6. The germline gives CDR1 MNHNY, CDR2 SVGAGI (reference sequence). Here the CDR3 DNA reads TGTGCCAGCGGTACAGGGGGGTGGCAGTTCTTC. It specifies CASGTGGWQFF.

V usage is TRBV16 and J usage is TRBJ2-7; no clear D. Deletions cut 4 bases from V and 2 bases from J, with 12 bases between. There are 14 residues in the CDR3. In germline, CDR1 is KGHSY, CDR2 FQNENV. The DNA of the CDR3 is TGTGCCAGCAGCCCTGTCCCTCCCCCCTACGAGCAGTACTTC. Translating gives CASSPVPPPYEQYF.

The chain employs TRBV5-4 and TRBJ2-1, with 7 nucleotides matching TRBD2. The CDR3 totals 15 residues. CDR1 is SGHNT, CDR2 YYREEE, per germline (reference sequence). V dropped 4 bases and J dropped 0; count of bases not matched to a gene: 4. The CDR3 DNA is TGTGCCAGCAGCCCCCCGGGGGGCTCCTACAATGAGCAGTTCTTC. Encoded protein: CASSPPGGSYNEQFF. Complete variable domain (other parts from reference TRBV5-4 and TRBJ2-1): ETGVTQSPTHLIKTRGQQVTLRCSSQSGHNTVSWYQQALGQGPQFIFQYYREEENGRGNFPPRFSGLQFPNYSSELNVNALELDDSALYLCASSPPGGSYNEQFFGPGTRLTVL.

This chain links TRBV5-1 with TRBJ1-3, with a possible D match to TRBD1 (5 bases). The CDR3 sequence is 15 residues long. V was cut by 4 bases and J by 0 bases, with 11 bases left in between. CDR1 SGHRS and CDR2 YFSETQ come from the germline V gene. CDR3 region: CASSVGTDSGNTIYF. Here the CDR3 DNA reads TGCGCCAGCAGCGTCGGGACCGACTCTGGAAACACCATATATTTT.

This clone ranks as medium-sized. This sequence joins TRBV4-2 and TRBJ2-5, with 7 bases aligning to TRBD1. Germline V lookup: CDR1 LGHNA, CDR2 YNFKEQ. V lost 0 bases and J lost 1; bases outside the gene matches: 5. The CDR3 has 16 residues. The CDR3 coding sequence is TGTGCCAGCAGCCAAGAAGGGGGCAGGGGCCAAGAGACCCAGTACTTC. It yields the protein CASSQEGGRGQETQYF.

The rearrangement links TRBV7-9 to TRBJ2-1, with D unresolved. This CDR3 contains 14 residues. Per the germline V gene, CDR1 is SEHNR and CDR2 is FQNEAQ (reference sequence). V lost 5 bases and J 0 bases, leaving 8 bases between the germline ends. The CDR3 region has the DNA TGTGCCAGCAGCCCTCGCAGCTCCTACAATGAGCAGTTCTTC. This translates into CASSPRSSYNEQFF.

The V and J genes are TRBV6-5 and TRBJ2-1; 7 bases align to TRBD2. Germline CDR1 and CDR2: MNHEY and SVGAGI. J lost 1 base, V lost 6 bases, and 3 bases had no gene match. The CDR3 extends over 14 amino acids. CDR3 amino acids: CASSLAVSYNEQFF. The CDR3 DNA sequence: TGTGCCAGCAGCCTAGCGGTTTCCTACAATGAGCAGTTCTTC.